This paragraph covers one T cell receptor beta chain sequence. This sample was taken from a study of tumor-infiltrating lymphocytes in primary liver carcinoma. Study-wide background: The patient population consisted of men and women between 30 and 69 years of age.

V shed 4 bases and J 0 bases; nucleotides not matched to a gene: 9. This CDR3 has 17 residues. Looked up from germline, CDR1 is SGDLS and CDR2 is YYNGEE. cDNA specific to TCR beta was made from 500 ng of total RNA, with a constant-region primer employed for priming. Modified slightly, ARM-PCR produced TCR beta libraries over three nested multiplex PCR rounds. The first two PCR rounds, around 10 cycles each, used TRBV1-TRBV30 forward primers and a C-beta reverse primer. Each CDR3 protein gets one entry after TCRdb re-called the multiplex PCR reads with MiXCR. The repertoire includes fewer than 400,000 distinct CDR3 sequences, around three fifths of them detected once, and approximately 17% sits in the top ten. Both blood RNA, taken from unsorted whole blood, and germline DNA were extracted.

Sequencing was done on a sample of peripheral blood. This sequence was found in a woman aged 25 to 39 with primary liver carcinoma and hepatitis B virus infection. The chain joins TRBV9 to TRBJ2-7; 11 bases line up with TRBD2. For the CDR3, the DNA is TGTGCCAGCAGCTCCGGGACTAGCGGTTATAGCTCCTACGAGCAGTACTTC. It codes for CASSSGTSGYSSYEQYF.